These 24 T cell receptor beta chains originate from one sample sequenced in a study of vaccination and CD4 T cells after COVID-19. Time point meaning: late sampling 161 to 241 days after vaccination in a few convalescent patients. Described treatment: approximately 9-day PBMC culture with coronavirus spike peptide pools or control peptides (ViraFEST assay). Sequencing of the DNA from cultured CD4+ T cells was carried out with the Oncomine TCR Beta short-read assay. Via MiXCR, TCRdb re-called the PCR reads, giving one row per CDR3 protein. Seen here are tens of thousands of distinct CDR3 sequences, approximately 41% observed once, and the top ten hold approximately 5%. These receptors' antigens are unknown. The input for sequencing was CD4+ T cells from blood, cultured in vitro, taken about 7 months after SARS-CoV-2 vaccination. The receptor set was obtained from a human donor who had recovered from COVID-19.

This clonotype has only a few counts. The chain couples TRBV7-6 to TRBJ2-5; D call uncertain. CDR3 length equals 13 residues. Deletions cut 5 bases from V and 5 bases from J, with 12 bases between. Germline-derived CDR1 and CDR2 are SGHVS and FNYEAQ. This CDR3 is CASSRTAEETQYF. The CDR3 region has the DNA TGTGCCAGCAGCCGGACGGCTGAGGAGACCCAGTACTTC.

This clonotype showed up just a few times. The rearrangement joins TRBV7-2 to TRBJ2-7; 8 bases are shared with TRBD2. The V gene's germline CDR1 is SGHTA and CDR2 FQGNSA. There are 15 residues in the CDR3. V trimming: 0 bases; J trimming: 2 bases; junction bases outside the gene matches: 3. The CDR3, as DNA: TGTGCCAGCAGCTTAGCTAGCGGGACCGCCTACGAGCAGTACTTC. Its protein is CASSLASGTAYEQYF.

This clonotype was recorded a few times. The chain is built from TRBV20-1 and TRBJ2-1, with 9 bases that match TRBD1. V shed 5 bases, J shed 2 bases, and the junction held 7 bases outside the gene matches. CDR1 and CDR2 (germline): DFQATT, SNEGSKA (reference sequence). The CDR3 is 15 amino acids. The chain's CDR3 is CSASTWTGAYNEQFF. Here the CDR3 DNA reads TGCAGTGCTTCAACATGGACAGGGGCCTACAATGAGCAGTTCTTC.

The CDR3 is CSARADIKARNEQFF. Here the CDR3 DNA reads TGCAGTGCTAGAGCTGATATAAAGGCCCGAAATGAGCAGTTCTTC. The V and J genes are TRBV20-1 and TRBJ2-1, with no clear D. The CDR3 consists of 15 residues. V dropped 1 base and J dropped 7 bases, with 17 bases sitting between them. CDR1 is DFQATT and CDR2 is SNEGSKA in the germline V gene (reference sequence).

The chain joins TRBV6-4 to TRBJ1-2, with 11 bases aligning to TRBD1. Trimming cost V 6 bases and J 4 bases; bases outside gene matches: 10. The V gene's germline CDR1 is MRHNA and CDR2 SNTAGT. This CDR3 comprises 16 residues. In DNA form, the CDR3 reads TGTGCCAGCAGGCCTCCCGGCGGGACAGGGGGCTATGGCTACACCTTC. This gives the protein CASRPPGGTGGYGYTF.

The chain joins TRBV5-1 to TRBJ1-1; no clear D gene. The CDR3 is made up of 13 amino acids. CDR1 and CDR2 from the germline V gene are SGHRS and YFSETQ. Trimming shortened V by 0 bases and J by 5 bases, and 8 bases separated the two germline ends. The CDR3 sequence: CASSLGPGTEAFF. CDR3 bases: TGCGCCAGCAGCTTGGGGCCTGGGACTGAAGCTTTCTTT.

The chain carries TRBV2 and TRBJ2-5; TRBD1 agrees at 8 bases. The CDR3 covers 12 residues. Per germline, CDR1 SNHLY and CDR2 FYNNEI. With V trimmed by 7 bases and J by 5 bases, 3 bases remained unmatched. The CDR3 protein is CASNRGRETQYF. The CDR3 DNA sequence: TGTGCCAGCAACAGGGGGAGGGAGACCCAGTACTTC.

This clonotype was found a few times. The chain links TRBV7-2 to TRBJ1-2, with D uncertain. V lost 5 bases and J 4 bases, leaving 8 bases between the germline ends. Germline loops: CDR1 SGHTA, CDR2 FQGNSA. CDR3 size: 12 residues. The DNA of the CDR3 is TGTGCCAGCAGCGAGGGCTCCTATGGCTACACCTTC. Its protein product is CASSEGSYGYTF. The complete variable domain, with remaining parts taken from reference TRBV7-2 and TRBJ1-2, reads GAGVSQSPSNKVTEKGKDVELRCDPISGHTALYWYRQSLGQGLEFLIYFQGNSAPDKSGLPSDRFSAERTGGSVSTLTIQRTQQEDSAVYLCASSEGSYGYTFGSGTRLTVV.

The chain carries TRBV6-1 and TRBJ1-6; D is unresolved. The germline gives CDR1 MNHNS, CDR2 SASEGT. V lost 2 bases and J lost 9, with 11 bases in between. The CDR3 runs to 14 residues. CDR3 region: CASSELGGSSPLHF. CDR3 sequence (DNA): TGTGCCAGCAGTGAACTTGGAGGGTCTTCACCCCTCCACTTT.

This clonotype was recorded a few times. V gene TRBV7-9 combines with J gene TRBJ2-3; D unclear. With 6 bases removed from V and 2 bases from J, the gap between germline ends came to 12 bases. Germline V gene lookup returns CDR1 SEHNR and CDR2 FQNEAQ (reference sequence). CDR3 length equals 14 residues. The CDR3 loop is CASRFKGTTDTQYF. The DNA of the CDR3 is TGTGCCAGCAGGTTCAAGGGCACCACAGATACGCAGTATTTT.

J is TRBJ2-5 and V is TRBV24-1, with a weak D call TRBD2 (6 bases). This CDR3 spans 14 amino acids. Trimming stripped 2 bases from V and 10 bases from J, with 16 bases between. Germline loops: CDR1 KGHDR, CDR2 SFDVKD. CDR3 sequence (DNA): TGTGCCACCAGTGATTCGGGACTTTTGACGATCCAGTACTTC. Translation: CATSDSGLLTIQYF.

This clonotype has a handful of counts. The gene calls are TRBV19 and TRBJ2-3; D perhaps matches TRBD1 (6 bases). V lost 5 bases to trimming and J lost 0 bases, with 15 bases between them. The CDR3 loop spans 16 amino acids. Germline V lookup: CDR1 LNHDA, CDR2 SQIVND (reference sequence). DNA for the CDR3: TGTGCCAGTAGTCCATGGGGGCACCCTAGCACAGATACGCAGTATTTT. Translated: CASSPWGHPSTDTQYF.

This chain's CDR3 is CASSYSVDGTARLDSGANVLTF. Here the CDR3 DNA reads TGTGCCAGCAGTTACTCAGTTGATGGAACGGCACGGTTGGACTCTGGGGCCAACGTCCTGACTTTC. This rearrangement joins TRBV6-5 to TRBJ2-6; no clear D gene. The CDR3 extends over 22 amino acids. V lost 0 bases and J lost 0, with 24 bases in between. Germline V lookup: CDR1 MNHEY, CDR2 SVGAGI.

CDR3 sequence: CASSSGQGDYGYTF. The CDR3 nucleotides are TGTGCCAGCAGCTCAGGACAGGGGGACTATGGCTACACCTTC. The rearrangement links TRBV7-2 to TRBJ1-2; 10 bases align to TRBD1. Germline CDR1 is SGHTA and CDR2 is FQGNSA. The CDR3 totals 14 residues. The trim removed 4 bases at V and 3 bases at J, leaving 2 bases unmatched.

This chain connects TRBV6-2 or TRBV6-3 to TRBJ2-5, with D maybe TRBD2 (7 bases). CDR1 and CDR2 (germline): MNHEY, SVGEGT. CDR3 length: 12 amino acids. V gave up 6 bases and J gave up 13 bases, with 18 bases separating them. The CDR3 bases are TGTGCCAGCAGCCCCCGACGGGGAGGGGGGTACTTC. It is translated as CASSPRRGGGYF.

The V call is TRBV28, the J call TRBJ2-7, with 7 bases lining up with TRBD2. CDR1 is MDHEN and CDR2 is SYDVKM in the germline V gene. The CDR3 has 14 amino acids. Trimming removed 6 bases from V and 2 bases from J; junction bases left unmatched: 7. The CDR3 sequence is CASRTGGGTYEQYF. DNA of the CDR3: TGTGCCAGCAGAACGGGGGGTGGGACCTACGAGCAGTACTTC.

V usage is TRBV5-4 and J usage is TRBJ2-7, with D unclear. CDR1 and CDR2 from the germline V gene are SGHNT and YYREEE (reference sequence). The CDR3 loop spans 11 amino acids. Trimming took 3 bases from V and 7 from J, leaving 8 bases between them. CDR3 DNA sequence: TGTGCCAGCAGCTACTCGAGGGAGCAGTACTTC. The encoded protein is CASSYSREQYF.

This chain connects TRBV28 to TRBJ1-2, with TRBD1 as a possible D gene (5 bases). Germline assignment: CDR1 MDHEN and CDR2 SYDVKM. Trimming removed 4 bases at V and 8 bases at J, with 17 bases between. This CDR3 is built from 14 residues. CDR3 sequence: CASSSRTGPSGYTF. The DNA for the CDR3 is TGTGCCAGCAGTTCAAGGACGGGGCCGTCGGGCTACACCTTC.

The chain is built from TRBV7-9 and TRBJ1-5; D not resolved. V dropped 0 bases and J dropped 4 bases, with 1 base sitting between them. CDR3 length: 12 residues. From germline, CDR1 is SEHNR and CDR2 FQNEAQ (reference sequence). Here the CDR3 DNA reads TGTGCCAGCAGCTTAGCTAATCAGCCCCAGCATTTT. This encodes CASSLANQPQHF.

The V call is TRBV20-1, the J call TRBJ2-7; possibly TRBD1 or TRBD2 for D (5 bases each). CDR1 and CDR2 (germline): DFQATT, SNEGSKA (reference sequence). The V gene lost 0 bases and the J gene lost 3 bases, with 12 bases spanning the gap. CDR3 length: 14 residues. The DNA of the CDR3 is TGCAGTGCTAGAGATCCCAGGGAGAACTACGAGCAGTACTTC. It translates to CSARDPRENYEQYF.

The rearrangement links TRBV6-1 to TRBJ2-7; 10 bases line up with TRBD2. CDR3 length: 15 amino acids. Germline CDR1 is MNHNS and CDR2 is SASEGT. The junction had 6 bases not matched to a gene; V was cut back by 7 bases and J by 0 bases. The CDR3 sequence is CASKKAGGPSYEQYF. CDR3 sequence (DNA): TGTGCCAGCAAAAAAGCGGGAGGGCCCTCCTACGAGCAGTACTTC.

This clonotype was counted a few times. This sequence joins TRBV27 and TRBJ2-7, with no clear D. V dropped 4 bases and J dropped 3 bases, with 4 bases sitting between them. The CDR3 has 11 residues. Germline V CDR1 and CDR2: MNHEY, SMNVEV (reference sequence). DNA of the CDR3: TGTGCCAGCAGTTCAAACTACGAGCAGTACTTC. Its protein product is CASSSNYEQYF.

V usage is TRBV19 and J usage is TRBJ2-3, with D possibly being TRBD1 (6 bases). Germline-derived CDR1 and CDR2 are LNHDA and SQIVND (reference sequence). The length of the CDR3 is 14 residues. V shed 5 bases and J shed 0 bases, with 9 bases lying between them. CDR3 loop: CASSADRSTDTQYF. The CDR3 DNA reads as TGTGCCAGTAGTGCCGACAGGAGCACAGATACGCAGTATTTT.

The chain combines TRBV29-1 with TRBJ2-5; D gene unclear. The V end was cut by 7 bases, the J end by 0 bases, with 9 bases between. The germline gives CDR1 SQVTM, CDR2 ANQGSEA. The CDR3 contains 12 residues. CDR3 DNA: TGCAGCGCCCTGAAGTACCAAGAGACCCAGTACTTC. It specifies CSALKYQETQYF.